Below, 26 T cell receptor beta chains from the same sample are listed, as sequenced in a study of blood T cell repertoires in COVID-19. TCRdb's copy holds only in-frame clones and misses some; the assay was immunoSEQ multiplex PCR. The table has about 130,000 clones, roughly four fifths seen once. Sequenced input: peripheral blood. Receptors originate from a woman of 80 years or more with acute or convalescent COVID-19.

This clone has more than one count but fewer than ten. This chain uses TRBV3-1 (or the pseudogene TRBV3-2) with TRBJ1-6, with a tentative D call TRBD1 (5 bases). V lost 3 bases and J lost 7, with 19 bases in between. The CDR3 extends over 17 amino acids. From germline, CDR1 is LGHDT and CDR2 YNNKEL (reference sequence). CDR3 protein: CASSHPQRGRANSPLHF. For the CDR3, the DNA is TGTGCCAGCAGCCACCCACAACGGGGGAGGGCAAATTCACCCCTCCACTTT.

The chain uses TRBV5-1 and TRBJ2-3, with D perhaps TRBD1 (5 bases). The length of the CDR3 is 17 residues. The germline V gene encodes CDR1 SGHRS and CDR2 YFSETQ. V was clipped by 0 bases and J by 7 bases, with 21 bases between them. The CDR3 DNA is TGCGCCAGCAGCTTGGGAGACAGTTTAATCCCCACGTATACGCAGTATTTT. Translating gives CASSLGDSLIPTYTQYF.

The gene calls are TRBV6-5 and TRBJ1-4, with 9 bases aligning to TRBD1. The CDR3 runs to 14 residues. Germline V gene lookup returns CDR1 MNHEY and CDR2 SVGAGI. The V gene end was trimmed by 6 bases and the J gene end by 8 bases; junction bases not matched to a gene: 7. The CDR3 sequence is CASRPGQGGEKLFF. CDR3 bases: TGTGCCAGCAGGCCGGGACAGGGAGGGGAAAAACTGTTTTTT.

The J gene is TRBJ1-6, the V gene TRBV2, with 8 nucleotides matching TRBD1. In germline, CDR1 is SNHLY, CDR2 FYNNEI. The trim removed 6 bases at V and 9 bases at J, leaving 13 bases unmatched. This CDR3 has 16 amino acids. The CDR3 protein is CASRWTGMAQFSPLHF. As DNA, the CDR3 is TGTGCCAGCAGGTGGACAGGGATGGCCCAATTTTCACCCCTCCACTTT.

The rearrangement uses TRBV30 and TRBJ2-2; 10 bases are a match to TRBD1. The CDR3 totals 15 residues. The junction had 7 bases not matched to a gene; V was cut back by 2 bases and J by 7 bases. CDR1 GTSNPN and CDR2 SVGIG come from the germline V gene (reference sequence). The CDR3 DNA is TGTGCCTGGAGTAAGGGGACAGGGGCTTTCGGGGAGCTGTTTTTT. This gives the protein CAWSKGTGAFGELFF.

CDR3 protein: CAWAHDSQYGYTF. CDR3 DNA sequence: TGTGCCTGGGCCCATGACAGTCAGTATGGCTACACCTTC. This chain connects TRBV30 to TRBJ1-2; perhaps TRBD1 as D (5 bases). V gave up 5 bases and J gave up 5 bases, with 15 bases separating them. This CDR3 comprises 13 residues. Germline values: CDR1 GTSNPN, CDR2 SVGIG (reference sequence). The whole variable domain, filled in from reference TRBV30 and TRBJ1-2, reads SQTIHQWPATLVQPVGSPLSLECTVEGTSNPNLYWYRQAAGRGLQLLFYSVGIGQISSEVPQNLSASRPQDRQFILSSKKLLLSDSGFYLCAWAHDSQYGYTFGSGTRLTVV.

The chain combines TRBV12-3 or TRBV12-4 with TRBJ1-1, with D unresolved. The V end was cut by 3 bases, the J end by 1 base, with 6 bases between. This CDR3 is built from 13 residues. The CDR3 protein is CASSFERNTEAFF. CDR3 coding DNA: TGTGCCAGCAGTTTTGAGAGGAACACTGAAGCTTTCTTT.

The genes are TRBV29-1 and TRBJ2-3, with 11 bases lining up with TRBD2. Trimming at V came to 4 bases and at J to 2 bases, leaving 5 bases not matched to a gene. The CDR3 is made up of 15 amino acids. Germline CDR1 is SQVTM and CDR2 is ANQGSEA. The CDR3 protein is CSVVSSGGPTDTQYF. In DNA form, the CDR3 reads TGCAGCGTTGTTTCTAGCGGGGGGCCCACAGATACGCAGTATTTT.

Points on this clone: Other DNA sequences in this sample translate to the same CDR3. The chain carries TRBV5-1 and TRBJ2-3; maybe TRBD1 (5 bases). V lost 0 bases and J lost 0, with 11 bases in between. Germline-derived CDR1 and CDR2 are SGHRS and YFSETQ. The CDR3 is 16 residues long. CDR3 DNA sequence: TGCGCCAGCAGCTTGGGGGGCGGTTCCAGCACAGATACGCAGTATTTT. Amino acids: CASSLGGGSSTDTQYF. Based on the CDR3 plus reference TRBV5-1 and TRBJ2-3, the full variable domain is KAGVTQTPRYLIKTRGQQVTLSCSPISGHRSVSWYQQTPGQGLQFLFEYFSETQRNKGNFPGRFSGRQFSNSRSEMNVSTLELGDSALYLCASSLGGGSSTDTQYFGPGTRLTVL.

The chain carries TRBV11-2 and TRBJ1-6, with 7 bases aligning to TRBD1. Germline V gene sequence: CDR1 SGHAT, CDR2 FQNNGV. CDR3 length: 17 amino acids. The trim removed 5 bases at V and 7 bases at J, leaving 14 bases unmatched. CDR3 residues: CASSPDRARVGNSPLHF. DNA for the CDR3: TGTGCCAGCAGCCCAGACAGGGCGAGGGTTGGAAATTCACCCCTCCACTTT. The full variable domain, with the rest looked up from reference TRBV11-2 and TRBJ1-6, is EAGVAQSPRYKIIEKRQSVAFWCNPISGHATLYWYQQILGQGPKLLIQFQNNGVVDDSQLPKDRFSAERLKGVDSTLKIQPAKLEDSAVYLCASSPDRARVGNSPLHFGNGTRLTVT.

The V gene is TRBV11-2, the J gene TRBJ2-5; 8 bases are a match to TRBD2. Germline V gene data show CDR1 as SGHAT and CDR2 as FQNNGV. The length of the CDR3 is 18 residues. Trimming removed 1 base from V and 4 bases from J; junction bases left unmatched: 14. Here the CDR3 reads CASSLVGGAGAVGETQYF. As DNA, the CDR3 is TGTGCCAGCAGCTTAGTAGGGGGAGCGGGGGCCGTGGGAGAGACCCAGTACTTC.

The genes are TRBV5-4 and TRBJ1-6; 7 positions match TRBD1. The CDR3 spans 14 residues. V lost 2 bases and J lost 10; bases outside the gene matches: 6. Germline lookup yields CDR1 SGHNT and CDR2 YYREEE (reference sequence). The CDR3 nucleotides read TGTGCCAGCAGCTTTACAGGGGTACAGTCACCCCTCCACTTT. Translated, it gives CASSFTGVQSPLHF.

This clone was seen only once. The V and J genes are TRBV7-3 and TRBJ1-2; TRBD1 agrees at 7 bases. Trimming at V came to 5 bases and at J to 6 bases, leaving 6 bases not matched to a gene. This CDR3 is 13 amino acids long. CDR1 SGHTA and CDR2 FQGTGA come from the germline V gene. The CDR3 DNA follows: TGTGCCAGCAGCCCCTCCACAGGGGATGGCTACACCTTC. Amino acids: CASSPSTGDGYTF.

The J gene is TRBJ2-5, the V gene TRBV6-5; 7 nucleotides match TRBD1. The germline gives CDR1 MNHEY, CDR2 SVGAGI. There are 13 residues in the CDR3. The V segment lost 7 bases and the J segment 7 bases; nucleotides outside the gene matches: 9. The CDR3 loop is CASKKRQGMTQYF. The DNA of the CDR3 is TGTGCCAGCAAAAAAAGACAGGGCATGACCCAGTACTTC.

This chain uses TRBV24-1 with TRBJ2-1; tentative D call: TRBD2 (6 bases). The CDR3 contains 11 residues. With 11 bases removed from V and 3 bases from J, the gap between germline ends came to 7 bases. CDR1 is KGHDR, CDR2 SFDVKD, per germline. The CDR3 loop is CASGDYNEQFF. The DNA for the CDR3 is TGTGCCAGCGGGGACTACAATGAGCAGTTCTTC.

CDR3 DNA sequence: TGTGCCAGTAGTACAAACAGGGTGGAGACCCAGTACTTC. Translated, it gives CASSTNRVETQYF. This chain links TRBV19 with TRBJ2-5; tentative D call: TRBD1 (6 bases). The germline V gene has CDR1 LNHDA and CDR2 SQIVND (reference sequence). The CDR3 has 13 residues. The V end was cut by 4 bases, the J end by 5 bases, with 11 bases between.

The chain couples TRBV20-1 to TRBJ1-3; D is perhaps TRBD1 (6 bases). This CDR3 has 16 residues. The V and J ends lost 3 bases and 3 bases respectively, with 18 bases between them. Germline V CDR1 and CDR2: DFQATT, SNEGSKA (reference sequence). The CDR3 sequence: CSASAGAWVGGNTIYF. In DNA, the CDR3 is TGCAGTGCTAGTGCAGGGGCCTGGGTCGGTGGAAACACCATATATTTT.

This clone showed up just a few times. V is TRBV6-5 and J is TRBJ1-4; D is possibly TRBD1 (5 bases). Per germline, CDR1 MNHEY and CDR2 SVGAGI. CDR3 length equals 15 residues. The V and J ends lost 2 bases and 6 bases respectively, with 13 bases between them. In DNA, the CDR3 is TGTGCCAGCAGTTACCGGGGGAGGTGGGATGAAAAACTGTTTTTT. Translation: CASSYRGRWDEKLFF.

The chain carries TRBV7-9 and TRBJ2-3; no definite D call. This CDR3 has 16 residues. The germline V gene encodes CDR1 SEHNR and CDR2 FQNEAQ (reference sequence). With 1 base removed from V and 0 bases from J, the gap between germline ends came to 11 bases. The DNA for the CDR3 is TGTGCCAGCAGCTTAGTGGTGACTCAAAGCACAGATACGCAGTATTTT. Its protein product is CASSLVVTQSTDTQYF. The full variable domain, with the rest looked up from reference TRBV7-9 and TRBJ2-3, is DTGVSQNPRHKITKRGQNVTFRCDPISEHNRLYWYRQTLGQGPEFLTYFQNEAQLEKSRLLSDRFSAERPKGSFSTLEIQRTEQGDSAMYLCASSLVVTQSTDTQYFGPGTRLTVL.

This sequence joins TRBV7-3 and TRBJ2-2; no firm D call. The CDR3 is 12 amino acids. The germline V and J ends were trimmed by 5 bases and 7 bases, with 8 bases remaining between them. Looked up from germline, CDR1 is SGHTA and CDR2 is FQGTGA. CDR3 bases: TGTGCCAGCAGCCACCCGGGCGGGGAGCTGTTTTTT. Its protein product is CASSHPGGELFF.

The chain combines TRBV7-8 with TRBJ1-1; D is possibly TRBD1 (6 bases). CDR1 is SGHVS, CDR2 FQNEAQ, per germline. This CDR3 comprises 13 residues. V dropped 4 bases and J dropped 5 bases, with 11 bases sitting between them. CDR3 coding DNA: TGTGCCAGCAGCTCGTTCCAGGGGACTGAAGCTTTCTTT. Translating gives CASSSFQGTEAFF.

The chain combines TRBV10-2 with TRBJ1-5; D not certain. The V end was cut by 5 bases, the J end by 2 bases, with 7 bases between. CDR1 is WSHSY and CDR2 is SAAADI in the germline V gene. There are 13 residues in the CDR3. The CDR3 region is CASSPEGNQPQHF. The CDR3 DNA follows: TGCGCCAGCAGTCCAGAGGGCAATCAGCCCCAGCATTTT.

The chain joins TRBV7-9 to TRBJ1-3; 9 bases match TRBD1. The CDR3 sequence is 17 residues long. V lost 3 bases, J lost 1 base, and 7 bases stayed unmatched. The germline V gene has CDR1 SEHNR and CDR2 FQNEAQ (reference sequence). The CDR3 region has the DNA TGTGCCAGCAGCTTGACAGGGGGTTTGAGGTCTGGAAACACCATATATTTT. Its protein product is CASSLTGGLRSGNTIYF.

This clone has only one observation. CDR3 in DNA: TGTGCCAGCAGCCAAGGTCGAGAGGGGGCTAGCAATCAGCCCCAGCATTTT. It codes for CASSQGREGASNQPQHF. J is TRBJ1-5 and V is TRBV3-1 (or the pseudogene TRBV3-2), with 7 bases lining up with TRBD1. The CDR3 runs to 17 residues. Trimming cost V 1 base and J 0 bases; bases outside gene matches: 6. Germline V gives CDR1 LGHDT, CDR2 YNNKEL (reference sequence).

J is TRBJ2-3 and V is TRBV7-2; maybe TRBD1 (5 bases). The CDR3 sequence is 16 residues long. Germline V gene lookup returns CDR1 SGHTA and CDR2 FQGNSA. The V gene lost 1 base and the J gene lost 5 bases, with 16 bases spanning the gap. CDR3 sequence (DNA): TGTGCCAGCAGCTTAGGGGTTTCTAGACAGATAGATACGCAGTATTTT. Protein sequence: CASSLGVSRQIDTQYF.

CDR3 bases: TGTGCCAGCAGCTTGCAGGGAACAGAAGAAAAACTGTTTTTT. Translating gives CASSLQGTEEKLFF. This chain connects TRBV5-6 to TRBJ1-4; D perhaps matches TRBD1 (5 bases). V dropped 1 base and J dropped 8 bases, with 12 bases sitting between them. Germline CDR1 and CDR2: SGHDT and YYEEEE. The CDR3 is 14 residues long.